This TCR beta chain was identified in a study of shared clonotypes between healthy human individuals. Every immunoSEQ plate was one replicate of a subset's evenly spread DNA. TCRdb keeps only in-frame clones here, not all; method: immunoSEQ multiplex PCR. Of roughly 1,000,000 clones listed, around 82% are singletons. Study-wide results and caveats: Limitation of the genetic and exposure-history diversity represented came from the few donors. Only blood samples were collected, and tissue repertoires likely differ.

Caucasian adults residing in Nashville, Tennessee made up all the donors. CDR3 length: 14 amino acids. Germline CDR1 SGDLS, CDR2 YYNGEE. Trimming stripped 3 bases from V and 2 bases from J, with 11 bases between. On this clone: Antigen: not known.

The chain uses TRBV9 and TRBJ1-2; D possibly corresponds to TRBD1 (6 bases). This receptor was taken from a man aged 18 to 30 in good health. Some clones in this sample may be carry-over from other donors' samples. The sequencing input was memory CD4+ T cells from PBMCs. Specified subset: CD45RA-negative fraction. CDR3 coding DNA: TGTGCCAGCAGCGAGTCGGACAGCAACTATGGCTACACCTTC. This translates into CASSESDSNYGYTF.